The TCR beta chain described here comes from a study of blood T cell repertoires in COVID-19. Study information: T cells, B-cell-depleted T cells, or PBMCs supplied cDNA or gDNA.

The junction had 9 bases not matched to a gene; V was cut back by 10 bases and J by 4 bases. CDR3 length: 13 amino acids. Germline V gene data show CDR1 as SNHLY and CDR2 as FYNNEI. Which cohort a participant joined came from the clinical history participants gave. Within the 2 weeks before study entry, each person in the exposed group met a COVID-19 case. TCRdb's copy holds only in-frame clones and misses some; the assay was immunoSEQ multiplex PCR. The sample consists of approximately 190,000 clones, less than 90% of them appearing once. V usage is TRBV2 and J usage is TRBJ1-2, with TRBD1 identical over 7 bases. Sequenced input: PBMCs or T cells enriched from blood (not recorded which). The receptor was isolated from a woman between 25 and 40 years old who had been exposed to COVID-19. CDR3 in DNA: TGTGCCACTCGCGGACAGGTGGGCTATGGCTACACCTTC. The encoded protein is CATRGQVGYGYTF.